The 6 T cell receptor beta chains in this list originate from one sample, sequenced in a study of shared clonotypes between healthy human individuals. Naive CD8 populations comprised CD45RO-negative cells positively selected for CCR7, excluding terminally differentiated effector memory CD45RA+ cells. Profiling relied on immunoSEQ multiplex PCR, and the TCRdb table lists in-frame clones only, not all of them. The table lists around 2,000,000 clones, roughly 95% of them singletons. The sequencing sample was made of naive CD8+ T cells sorted from blood. Receptor source: a man aged 18 to 29 in good health.

Note on this clone: Other DNA sequences in the sample encode the same CDR3. This chain links TRBV30 with TRBJ2-7; no firm D call. CDR3 length: 13 residues. Per the germline V gene, CDR1 is GTSNPN and CDR2 is SVGIG (reference sequence). Trimming took 1 base from V and 4 from J, leaving 11 bases between them. CDR3 nucleotide sequence: TGTGCCTGGAGTGGTGGCAGCACTTACGAGCAGTACTTC. Protein product: CAWSGGSTYEQYF.

CDR3 nucleotides: TGTGCCAGCAGCCAAACTAGCGGGAGGGCCTACACCGGGGAGCTGTTTTTT. The encoded protein is CASSQTSGRAYTGELFF. The rearrangement uses TRBV5-4 and TRBJ2-2, with TRBD2 identical over 13 bases. This CDR3 is 17 amino acids long. The V segment lost 4 bases and the J segment 3 bases; nucleotides outside the gene matches: 6. Germline CDR1 is SGHNT and CDR2 is YYREEE (reference sequence).

V usage is TRBV6-5 and J usage is TRBJ1-3; the D is unclear. CDR3 length: 12 residues. CDR1 and CDR2 (germline): MNHEY, SVGAGI. Trimming cost V 6 bases and J 11 bases, with 14 bases left between them. The CDR3 nucleotides are TGTGCCAGCAGCCCTGGCGGTCGCGCCATATATTTT. Its translation is CASSPGGRAIYF.

The chain recombines TRBV4-1 with TRBJ2-1; maybe TRBD1 (6 bases). V dropped 5 bases and J dropped 1 base, with 15 bases sitting between them. The CDR3 has 16 residues. Germline CDR1 MGHRA, CDR2 YSYEKL. The CDR3 sequence is CASSYRTEWSYNEQFF. DNA of the CDR3: TGCGCCAGCAGCTACCGGACAGAATGGTCCTACAATGAGCAGTTCTTC.

The V and J genes are TRBV30 and TRBJ1-1, with 7 bases matching TRBD1. Germline CDR1 is GTSNPN and CDR2 is SVGIG (reference sequence). The trim removed 3 bases at V and 1 base at J, leaving 5 bases unmatched. The CDR3 is 14 amino acids. CDR3: CAWREPGGNTEAFF. The CDR3 nucleotides are TGTGCCTGGAGGGAACCAGGGGGGAACACTGAAGCTTTCTTT.

CDR3 sequence: CASSLVLGPTPLWEEQYF. The CDR3 nucleotides are TGTGCCAGCAGCTTAGTTCTCGGACCCACGCCCCTATGGGAAGAGCAGTACTTC. V usage is TRBV7-8 and J usage is TRBJ2-7; D is uncertain. Germline V lookup: CDR1 SGHVS, CDR2 FQNEAQ. CDR3 length equals 18 residues. The ends were cut back, 1 base at V and 7 bases at J, with 26 bases in the middle.